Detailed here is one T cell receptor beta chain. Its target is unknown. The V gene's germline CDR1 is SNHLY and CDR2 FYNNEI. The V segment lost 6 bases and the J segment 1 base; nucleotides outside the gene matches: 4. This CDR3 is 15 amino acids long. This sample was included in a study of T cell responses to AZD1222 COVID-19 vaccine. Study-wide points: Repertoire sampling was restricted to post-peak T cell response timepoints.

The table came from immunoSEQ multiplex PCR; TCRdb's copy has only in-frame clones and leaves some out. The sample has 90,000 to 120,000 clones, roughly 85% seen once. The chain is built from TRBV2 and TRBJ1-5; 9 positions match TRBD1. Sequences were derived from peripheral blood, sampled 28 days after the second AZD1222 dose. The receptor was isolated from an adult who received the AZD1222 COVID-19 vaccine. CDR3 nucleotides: TGTGCCAGCAGCGTGGACAGGGGCAGCAATCAGCCCCAGCATTTT. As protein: CASSVDRGSNQPQHF.